These T cell receptor beta chains were read from a single sample in a study of T cells in Graves' hyperthyroidism and ophthalmopathy. TCRdb re-called the multiplex PCR reads through MiXCR, storing one row per CDR3 protein. The table records 330,000 or so distinct CDR3 sequences, roughly 18% of them present only once. The sequencing input was blood. These receptors were taken from a woman aged 40 to 50 with Graves' ophthalmopathy. Each CDR3 is given without its conserved first and last residue. Fields, in order: J gene, CDR3 length, V gene, CDR3 protein.

>TRBJ2-5|17|TRBV20-1
SARDRGRFRPPKRETQY
>TRBJ2-7|13|TRBV7-8
ASSLFWTGHYEQY
>TRBJ1-1|13|TRBV30
AWRSRVRVNTEAF
>TRBJ1-5|10|TRBV6-6
ASSSRNQPQH
>TRBJ2-7|13|TRBV7-9
ASSASGRGPYEQY
>TRBJ2-2|14|TRBV6-2/TRBV6-3
ASSYLSGSIAGELF
>TRBJ2-7|12|TRBV15
ATSWDRGNYEQY
>TRBJ2-7|13|TRBV29-1
SVLGTSGSGYEQY
>TRBJ2-3|15|TRBV9
ASTLSGRTFSTDTQY
>TRBJ2-7|13|TRBV12-5
ASGFTTGGPSRQY
>TRBJ1-5|13|TRBV27
ASSHYRDSNQPQH
>TRBJ1-1|11|TRBV20-1
SAYKGAYTEAF
>TRBJ2-5|14|TRBV5-6
ASSRTSGRAWETQY
>TRBJ1-1|12|TRBV5-1
ASSLGPGSTEAF